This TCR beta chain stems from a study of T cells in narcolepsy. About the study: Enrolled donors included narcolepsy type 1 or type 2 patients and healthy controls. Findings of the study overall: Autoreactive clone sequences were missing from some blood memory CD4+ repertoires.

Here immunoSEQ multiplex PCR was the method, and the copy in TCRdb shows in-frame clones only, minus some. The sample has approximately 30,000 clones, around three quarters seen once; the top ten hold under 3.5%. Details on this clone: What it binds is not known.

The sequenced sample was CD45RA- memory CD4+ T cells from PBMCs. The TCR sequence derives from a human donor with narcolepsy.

The CDR3 bases are TGTGCTAGTGGTATAGGGGGCCCTAATGAAAAACTGTTTTTT. Amino acids: CASGIGGPNEKLFF. The V gene is TRBV12-5, the J gene TRBJ1-4, with 7 bases identical to TRBD1. Germline CDR1 and CDR2: LGHNT and FRNRAP. With V trimmed by 5 bases and J by 3 bases, 3 bases remained unmatched. The CDR3 is made up of 14 amino acids.